These 19 T cell receptor beta chains came from one sample sequenced in a study of blood T cell repertoires in COVID-19 (TCRdb year 2020). Library method: the immunoSEQ multiplex PCR assay. This immuneACCESS table, as held by TCRdb, lists in-frame sequences with V and J called but not all clones. Of the missing ones, under half trace to an unresolved V gene in checked studies; the others have no known cause. The sample table shows approximately 160,000 clones, and about 85% are seen once. The top ten hold 8% of the sample. Sample: PBMCs or T cells enriched from blood (not recorded which). The receptors were sampled from a woman between 45 and 60 years old who had recovered from COVID-19.

V is TRBV24-1 and J is TRBJ2-1; TRBD2 matches 9 bases. The junction had 5 bases not matched to a gene; V was cut back by 2 bases and J by 1 base. Germline CDR1 is KGHDR and CDR2 is SFDVKD. This CDR3 is built from 17 residues. The CDR3 region has the DNA TGTGCCACCAGTGATTCTAGCGGGGTGGGATCCTACAATGAGCAGTTCTTC. This codes for CATSDSSGVGSYNEQFF.

The chain links TRBV7-3 to TRBJ2-1; a weak D match, TRBD1 (5 bases). The CDR3 consists of 17 residues. Per the germline V gene, CDR1 is SGHTA and CDR2 is FQGTGA. The V end was cut by 2 bases, the J end by 7 bases, with 21 bases between. The CDR3 DNA reads as TGTGCCAGCAGCTTACTCCCCCCAGGGTCGCATACAAATGAGCAGTTCTTC. It translates to CASSLLPPGSHTNEQFF.

This clone was recorded once. The chain has TRBV6-2 or TRBV6-3 and TRBJ1-2, with TRBD1 matching over 8 bases. CDR1 is MNHEY, CDR2 SVGEGT, per germline. This CDR3 contains 14 residues. V trimming: 4 bases; J trimming: 2 bases; junction bases outside the gene matches: 3. The CDR3 protein is CASSLWTGNYGYTF. The CDR3 DNA is TGTGCCAGCAGTTTATGGACAGGGAACTATGGCTACACCTTC.

This chain uses TRBV24-1 with TRBJ2-3, with D possibly matching TRBD2 (5 bases). CDR1 and CDR2 (germline): KGHDR, SFDVKD. V lost 4 bases to trimming and J lost 3 bases, with 13 bases between them. This CDR3 has 15 amino acids. CDR3 sequence (DNA): TGTGCCACCAGTGAGGCGGGTCCTAATACAGATACGCAGTATTTT. Its protein is CATSEAGPNTDTQYF.

The gene calls are TRBV3-1 (or the pseudogene TRBV3-2) and TRBJ2-2; 9 bases agree with TRBD2. J gave up 8 bases and V 8 bases, and 6 bases lay outside the gene matches. CDR3 length: 13 residues. Germline-derived CDR1 and CDR2 are LGHDT and YNNKEL (reference sequence). The CDR3 region has the DNA TGTGCCAGCCAAAAAACTAGCGGGGGGGAGCTGTTTTTT. Its translation is CASQKTSGGELFF.

The gene calls are TRBV20-1 and TRBJ2-7; the match to TRBD1 covers 7 bases. In germline, CDR1 is DFQATT, CDR2 SNEGSKA (reference sequence). This CDR3 region has 11 residues. CDR3 residues: CGVGQSYEQYF. In DNA form, the CDR3 reads TGCGGGGTGGGACAGTCGTACGAGCAGTACTTC.

J is TRBJ2-5 and V is TRBV19, with 8 bases that match TRBD1. The CDR3 sequence is 14 residues long. Germline lookup yields CDR1 LNHDA and CDR2 SQIVND (reference sequence). J was trimmed by 2 bases and V by 6 bases; bases with no gene match: 5. As DNA, the CDR3 is TGTGCCAGTAGAACGGACAGGGCACAAGAGACCCAGTACTTC. Protein product: CASRTDRAQETQYF.

The chain recombines TRBV7-3 with TRBJ2-7; 10 bases are a match to TRBD2. Per the germline V gene, CDR1 is SGHTA and CDR2 is FQGTGA. The CDR3 has 15 amino acids. The trim removed 2 bases at V and 4 bases at J, leaving 5 bases unmatched. The CDR3 region has the DNA TGTGCCAGCAGCTTATCCGGGACTAGCGTGTACGAGCAGTACTTC. Translated: CASSLSGTSVYEQYF.

The genes are TRBV7-3 and TRBJ2-1, with D possibly matching TRBD2 (6 bases). Germline V lookup: CDR1 SGHTA, CDR2 FQGTGA. The CDR3 sequence is 15 residues long. V lost 2 bases and J 7 bases, leaving 15 bases between the germline ends. CDR3 sequence: CASSLDGGKGNEQFF. The CDR3 DNA sequence: TGTGCCAGCAGCTTAGACGGGGGAAAGGGGAATGAGCAGTTCTTC.

Comment on this clone: The same CDR3 arises from other DNA sequences in this sample as well. The chain joins TRBV7-3 to TRBJ1-1; D not resolved. The V gene's germline CDR1 is SGHTA and CDR2 FQGTGA. This CDR3 is built from 14 residues. Trimming removed 1 base at V and 1 base at J, with 7 bases between. Written as DNA, the CDR3 is TGTGCCAGCAGCTTAAGTGCGGGGAACACTGAAGCTTTCTTT. It specifies CASSLSAGNTEAFF.

This clone was seen once. The chain has TRBV11-1 and TRBJ2-3, with 11 positions matching TRBD2. With 9 bases clipped from V and 3 bases from J, the junction kept 8 bases outside the gene matches. The CDR3 sequence is 15 residues long. Looked up from germline, CDR1 is SGHAT and CDR2 is FQDESV (reference sequence). The CDR3 DNA is TGTGCCAGTGGGACGCTAGCGGGGGGTACAGATACGCAGTATTTT. It encodes CASGTLAGGTDTQYF.

This chain uses TRBV10-3 with TRBJ2-7; D unresolved. Germline lookup yields CDR1 ENHRY and CDR2 SYGVKD. This CDR3 has 10 amino acids. V lost 10 bases and J 3 bases, leaving 7 bases between the germline ends. CDR3 sequence: CAKQDYEQYF. CDR3 sequence (DNA): TGTGCCAAGCAGGACTACGAGCAGTACTTC.

This chain links TRBV10-3 with TRBJ2-7; TRBD2 is a possible D gene (6 bases). Deletions cut 8 bases from V and 5 bases from J, with 13 bases between. Germline assignment: CDR1 ENHRY and CDR2 SYGVKD. The CDR3 has 12 residues. As DNA, the CDR3 is TGTGCCATCGCCGATGGGGGGAACGAGCAGTACTTC. Translating it yields CAIADGGNEQYF.

This sequence joins TRBV29-1 and TRBJ2-1; TRBD1 is a possible D gene (6 bases). The CDR3 spans 15 residues. CDR1 is SQVTM and CDR2 is ANQGSEA in the germline V gene. Trimming removed 5 bases at V and 6 bases at J, with 20 bases between. CDR3 loop: CSVSPGTTRGNEQFF. The CDR3 region has the DNA TGCAGCGTTTCCCCCGGGACAACACGGGGCAATGAGCAGTTCTTC.

V gene TRBV24-1 combines with J gene TRBJ2-3; 9 bases map to TRBD1. CDR1 KGHDR and CDR2 SFDVKD come from the germline V gene. The length of the CDR3 is 15 residues. The trim removed 3 bases at V and 5 bases at J, leaving 5 bases unmatched. CDR3 in amino acids: CATSDTGGFLDTQYF. In nucleotides, the CDR3 is TGTGCCACCAGTGATACAGGGGGCTTCTTAGATACGCAGTATTTT.

This chain uses TRBV5-1 with TRBJ2-7; 7 nucleotides align to TRBD1. The CDR3 has 15 residues. Germline V lookup: CDR1 SGHRS, CDR2 YFSETQ. V dropped 4 bases and J dropped 3; count of bases not matched to a gene: 10. CDR3 sequence: CASSLVFGTDYEQYF. The CDR3 DNA reads TGCGCCAGCAGCCTGGTCTTCGGGACAGACTACGAGCAGTACTTC.

The chain combines TRBV6-5 with TRBJ1-1; TRBD1 might be the D (6 bases). The CDR3 consists of 14 residues. Trimming took 4 bases from V and 2 from J, leaving 11 bases between them. Germline CDR1 and CDR2: MNHEY and SVGAGI. This CDR3 is CASSSLTGNTEAFF. CDR3 nucleotide sequence: TGTGCCAGCAGTTCCCTGACAGGTAACACTGAAGCTTTCTTT.

This clone came up once. This chain links TRBV21-1 with TRBJ1-3; the table gives TRBD1 as D, unverified against the DNA. TRBV21-1 is noted as a pseudogene. There are 16 residues in the CDR3. The CDR3 sequence is CASSLLDRDKENTIYF. DNA of the CDR3: TGTGCCAGCAGCCTATTAGACAGGGACAAAGAAAACACCATATATTTT.

This clone is a singleton in its sample. V gene TRBV5-4 combines with J gene TRBJ1-4; D is unclear. Germline V gene lookup returns CDR1 SGHNT and CDR2 YYREEE (reference sequence). V was pared by 4 bases and J by 0 bases, with 10 bases between. The CDR3 totals 15 residues. The CDR3 sequence: CASSPAGSTNEKLFF. In DNA form, the CDR3 reads TGTGCCAGCAGCCCAGCCGGGTCAACTAATGAAAAACTGTTTTTT.